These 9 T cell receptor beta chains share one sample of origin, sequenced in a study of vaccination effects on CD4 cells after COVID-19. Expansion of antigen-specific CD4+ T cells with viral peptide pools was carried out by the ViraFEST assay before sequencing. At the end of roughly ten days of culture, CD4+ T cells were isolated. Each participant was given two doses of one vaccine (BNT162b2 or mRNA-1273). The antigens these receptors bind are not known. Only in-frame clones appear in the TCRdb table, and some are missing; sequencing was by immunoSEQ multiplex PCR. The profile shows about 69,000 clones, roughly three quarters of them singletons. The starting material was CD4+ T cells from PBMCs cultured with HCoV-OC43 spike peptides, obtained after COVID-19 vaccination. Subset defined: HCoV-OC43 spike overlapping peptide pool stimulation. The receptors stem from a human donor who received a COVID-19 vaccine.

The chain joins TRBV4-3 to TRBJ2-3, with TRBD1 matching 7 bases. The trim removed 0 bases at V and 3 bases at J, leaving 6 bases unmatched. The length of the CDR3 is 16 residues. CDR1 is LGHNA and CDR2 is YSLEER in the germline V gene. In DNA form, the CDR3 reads TGCGCCAGCAGCCAAGACTACACAGGGGCGACAGATACGCAGTATTTT. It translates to CASSQDYTGATDTQYF.

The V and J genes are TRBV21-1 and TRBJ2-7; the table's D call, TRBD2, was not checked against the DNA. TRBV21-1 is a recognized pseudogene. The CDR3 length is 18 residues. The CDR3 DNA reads TGTGCCAGCAGGAACTTAGCGGGGGGCAACGCATACTCCTACGAGCAGTACGTC. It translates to CASRNLAGGNAYSYEQYV.

CDR3 DNA: TGTGCCAGCTCACCACCGTCAGGGGAGCAGTCCGGGGAGCTGTTTTTT. Translated, it gives CASSPPSGEQSGELFF. The chain combines TRBV18 with TRBJ2-2; D possibly corresponds to TRBD1 (6 bases). V lost 0 bases and J lost 6, with 14 bases in between. There are 16 residues in the CDR3. Germline V gene sequence: CDR1 KGHSH, CDR2 LQKENI.

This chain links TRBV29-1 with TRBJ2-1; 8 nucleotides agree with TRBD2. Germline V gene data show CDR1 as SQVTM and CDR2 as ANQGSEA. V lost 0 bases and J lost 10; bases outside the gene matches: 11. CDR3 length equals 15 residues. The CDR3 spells CSVEDRRGGPREQFF. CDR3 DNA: TGCAGCGTTGAAGATCGTCGGGGGGGGCCCAGGGAGCAGTTCTTC.

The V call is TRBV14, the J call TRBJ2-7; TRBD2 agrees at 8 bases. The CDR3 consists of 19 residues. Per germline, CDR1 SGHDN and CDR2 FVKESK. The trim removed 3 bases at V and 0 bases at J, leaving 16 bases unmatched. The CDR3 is CASSHLPDGREAPSYEQYV. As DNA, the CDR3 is TGTGCCAGCAGCCACCTCCCCGACGGGAGGGAAGCCCCCTCCTACGAGCAGTACGTC.

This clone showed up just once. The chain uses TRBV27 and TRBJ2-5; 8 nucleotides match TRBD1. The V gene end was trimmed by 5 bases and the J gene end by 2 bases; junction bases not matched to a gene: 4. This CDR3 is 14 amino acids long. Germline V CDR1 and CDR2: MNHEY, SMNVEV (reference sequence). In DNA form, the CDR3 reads TGTGCCAGCAGTCGACGACAGGGGCAAGAGACCCAGTACTTC. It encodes CASSRRQGQETQYF.

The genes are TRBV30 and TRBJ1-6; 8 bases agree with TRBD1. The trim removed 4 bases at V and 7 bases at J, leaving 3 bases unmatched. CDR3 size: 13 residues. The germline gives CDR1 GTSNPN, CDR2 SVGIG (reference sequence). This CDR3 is CAWKDRGNSPLHF. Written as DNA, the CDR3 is TGTGCCTGGAAAGACAGGGGCAATTCACCCCTCCACTTT.

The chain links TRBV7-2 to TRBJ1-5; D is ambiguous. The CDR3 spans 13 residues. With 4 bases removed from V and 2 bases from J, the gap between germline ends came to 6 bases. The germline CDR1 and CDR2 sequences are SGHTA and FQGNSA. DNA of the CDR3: TGTGCCAGCAGCTCTAAGGGCAATCAGCCCCAGCATTTT. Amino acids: CASSSKGNQPQHF. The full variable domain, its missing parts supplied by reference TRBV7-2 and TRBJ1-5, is GAGVSQSPSNKVTEKGKDVELRCDPISGHTALYWYRQSLGQGLEFLIYFQGNSAPDKSGLPSDRFSAERTGGSVSTLTIQRTQQEDSAVYLCASSSKGNQPQHFGDGTRLSIL.

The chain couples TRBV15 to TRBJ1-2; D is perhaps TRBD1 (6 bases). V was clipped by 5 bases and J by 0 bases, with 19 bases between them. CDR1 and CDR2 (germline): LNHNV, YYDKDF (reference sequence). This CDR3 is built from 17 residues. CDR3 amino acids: CATSSRRWGPSNYGYTF. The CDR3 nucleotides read TGTGCCACCAGCTCTCGAAGATGGGGGCCGTCTAACTATGGCTACACCTTC. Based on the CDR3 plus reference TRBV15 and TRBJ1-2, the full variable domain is DAMVIQNPRYQVTQFGKPVTLSCSQTLNHNVMYWYQQKSSQAPKLLFHYYDKDFNNEADTPDNFQSRRPNTSFCFLDIRSPGLGDTAMYLCATSSRRWGPSNYGYTFGSGTRLTVV.